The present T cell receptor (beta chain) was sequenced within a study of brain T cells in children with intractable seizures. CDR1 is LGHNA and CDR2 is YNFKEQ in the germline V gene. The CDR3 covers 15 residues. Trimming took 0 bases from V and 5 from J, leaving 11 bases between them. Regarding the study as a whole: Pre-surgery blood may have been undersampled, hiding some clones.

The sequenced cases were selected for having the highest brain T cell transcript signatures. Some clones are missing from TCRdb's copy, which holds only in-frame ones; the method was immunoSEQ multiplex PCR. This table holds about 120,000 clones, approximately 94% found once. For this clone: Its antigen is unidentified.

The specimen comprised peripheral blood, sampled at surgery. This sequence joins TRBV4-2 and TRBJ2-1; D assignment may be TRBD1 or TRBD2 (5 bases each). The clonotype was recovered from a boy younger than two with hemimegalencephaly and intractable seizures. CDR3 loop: CASSQDLVGDNEQFF. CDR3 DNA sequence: TGTGCCAGCAGCCAAGATCTCGTGGGGGACAATGAGCAGTTCTTC.